These 6 T cell receptor beta chains came from one sample sequenced in a study of beta chain features in type 1 diabetes (dated by TCRdb to the late 2010s). Results the study describes overall, beyond this receptor: Type 1 diabetes patients showed a moderate but significant shortening of TCRB CDR3 length in all four CD4+ subsets.

Antigen specificity for these receptors is unknown. The protocol used for the library was the immunoSEQ multiplex PCR assay. The entire isolated RNA was reverse transcribed using the High Capacity cDNA Reverse Transcription Kit, and thus expressed TCRB transcripts were sequenced. Drawn from immuneACCESS, this table holds only the in-frame rearrangements with V and J called that TCRdb kept. Clones are partly lost; checked studies trace under half to an unresolved V gene and leave the rest unexplained. This sample holds 300,000 or so clones; about 14% were observed only once. Clones ranked in the top ten supply roughly 0.015% of the sample. Sequenced material: naive CD4+ T cells from blood. In light of the paper, this sample's cell subset or site label describes: true naive CD4+ T cells. All receptors come from a woman aged 18 to 35 with type 1 diabetes.

This chain joins TRBV10-3 and TRBJ1-2, with 8 bases matching TRBD1. Per germline, CDR1 ENHRY and CDR2 SYGVKD. J gave up 5 bases and V 2 bases, and 7 bases lay outside the gene matches. This CDR3 spans 15 amino acids. CDR3 nucleotide sequence: TGTGCCATCAGTGAGCATGGGACAGGAGAATATGGCTACACCTTC. It is translated as CAISEHGTGEYGYTF.

CDR3 sequence: CASSSDGGRQETQYF. For the CDR3, the DNA is TGTGCCAGCAGCTCGGACGGAGGACGACAAGAGACCCAGTACTTC. The chain carries TRBV7-9 and TRBJ2-5; D is perhaps TRBD2 (5 bases). Germline V gene data show CDR1 as SEHNR and CDR2 as FQNEAQ (reference sequence). With 4 bases removed from V and 2 bases from J, the gap between germline ends came to 14 bases. This CDR3 is built from 15 residues.

There are a few counts of this clone. J is TRBJ2-4 and V is TRBV19; D unclear. Germline loops: CDR1 LNHDA, CDR2 SQIVND (reference sequence). Trimming took off 5 bases at V and 6 bases at J, with 20 bases between the two ends. The CDR3 is 16 amino acids. CDR3 in amino acids: CASSPSSNRPVNIQYF. As DNA, the CDR3 is TGTGCCAGTAGTCCGTCTTCGAACAGACCCGTAAACATTCAGTACTTC.

The V call is TRBV28, the J call TRBJ1-1; TRBD1 agrees at 9 bases. V shed 10 bases, J shed 7 bases, and the junction held 10 bases outside the gene matches. Germline V gives CDR1 MDHEN, CDR2 SYDVKM. This CDR3 is built from 13 residues. Written as DNA, the CDR3 is TGTGCCACCACGACACAGGGGGCGGATGAAGCTTTCTTT. The encoded protein is CATTTQGADEAFF. Full variable domain (rest looked up from reference TRBV28 and TRBJ1-1): DVKVTQSSRYLVKRTGEKVFLECVQDMDHENMFWYRQDPGLGLRLIYFSYDVKMKEKGDIPEGYSVSREKKERFSLILESASTNQTSMYLCATTTQGADEAFFGQGTRLTVV.

This chain joins TRBV19 and TRBJ2-6, with 8 bases fitting TRBD1. The CDR3 spans 17 residues. Germline assignment: CDR1 LNHDA and CDR2 SQIVND (reference sequence). V was clipped by 5 bases and J by 1 base; unmatched bases: 7. The CDR3 spells CASSSGQAESGANVLTF. CDR3 nucleotides: TGTGCCAGTAGTTCGGGACAGGCAGAATCTGGGGCCAACGTCCTGACTTTC.

The gene calls are TRBV9 and TRBJ1-2, with D hard to call. Germline CDR1 is SGDLS and CDR2 is YYNGEE. V was shortened by 4 bases and J by 6 bases, with 13 bases between the two germline ends. This CDR3 has 13 amino acids. In DNA form, the CDR3 reads TGTGCCAGCAGCCCAACCTCCGGGAATGGCTACACCTTC. Residues: CASSPTSGNGYTF. Full variable domain (outside the CDR3, taken from reference TRBV9 and TRBJ1-2): DSGVTQTPKHLITATGQRVTLRCSPRSGDLSVYWYQQSLDQGLQFLIQYYNGEERAKGNILERFSAQQFPDLHSELNLSSLELGDSALYFCASSPTSGNGYTFGSGTRLTVV.